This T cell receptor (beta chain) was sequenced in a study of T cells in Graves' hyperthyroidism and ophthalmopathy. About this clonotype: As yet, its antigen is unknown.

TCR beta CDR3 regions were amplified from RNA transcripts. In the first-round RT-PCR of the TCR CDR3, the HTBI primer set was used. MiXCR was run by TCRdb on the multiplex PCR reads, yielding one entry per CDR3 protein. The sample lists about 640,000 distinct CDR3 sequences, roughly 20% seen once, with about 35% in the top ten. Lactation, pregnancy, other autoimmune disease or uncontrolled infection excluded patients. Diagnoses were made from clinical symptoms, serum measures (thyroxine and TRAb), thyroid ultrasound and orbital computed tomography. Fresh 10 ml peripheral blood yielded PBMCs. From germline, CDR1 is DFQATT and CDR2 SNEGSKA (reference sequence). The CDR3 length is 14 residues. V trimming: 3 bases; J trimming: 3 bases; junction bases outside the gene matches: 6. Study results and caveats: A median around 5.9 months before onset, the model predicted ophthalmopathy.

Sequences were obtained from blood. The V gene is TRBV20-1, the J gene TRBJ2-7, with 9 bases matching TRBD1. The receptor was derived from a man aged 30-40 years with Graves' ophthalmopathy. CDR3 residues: CSARGPGQGYEQYF. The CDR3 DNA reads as TGCAGTGCTAGGGGTCCGGGACAGGGCTACGAGCAGTACTTC.